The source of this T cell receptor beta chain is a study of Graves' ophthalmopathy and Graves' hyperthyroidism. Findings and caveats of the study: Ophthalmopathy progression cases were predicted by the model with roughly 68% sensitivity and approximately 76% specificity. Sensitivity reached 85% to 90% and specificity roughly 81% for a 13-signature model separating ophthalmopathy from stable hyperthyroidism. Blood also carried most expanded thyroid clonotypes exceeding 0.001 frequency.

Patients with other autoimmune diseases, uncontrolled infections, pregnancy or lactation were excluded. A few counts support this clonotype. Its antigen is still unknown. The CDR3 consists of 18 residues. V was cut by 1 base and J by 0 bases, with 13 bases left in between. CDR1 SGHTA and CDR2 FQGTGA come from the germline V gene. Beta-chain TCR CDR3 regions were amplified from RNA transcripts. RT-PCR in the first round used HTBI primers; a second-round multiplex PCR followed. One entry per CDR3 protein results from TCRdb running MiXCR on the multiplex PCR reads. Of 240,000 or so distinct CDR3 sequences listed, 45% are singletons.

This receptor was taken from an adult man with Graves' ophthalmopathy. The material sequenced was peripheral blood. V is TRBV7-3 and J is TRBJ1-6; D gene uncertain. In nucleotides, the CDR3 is TGTGCCAGCAGCTTAAGCGAAAAATGGGACTCCTATAATTCACCCCTCCACTTT. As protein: CASSLSEKWDSYNSPLHF.